The rows below give T cell receptor beta chains drawn from one sample of a study of blood T cell repertoires in COVID-19. Only in-frame clones appear in the TCRdb table, and some are missing; sequencing was by immunoSEQ multiplex PCR. The data contain approximately 69,000 clones, approximately 80% of them singletons. The sample comprised peripheral blood. All receptors derive from a man aged 50-59 years with COVID-19, enrolled during active disease. Both conserved end residues are trimmed from each CDR3. D genes are given only for firm matches.

CDR3aa,v_gene,d_gene
ASSEATGELF,TRBV18,NA
ASSEASGIQGPGNTIY,TRBV6-1,NA
ASSGDREYQPQH,TRBV6-5,TRBD1
ASSAHGVAQETQY,TRBV2,NA
ASSKTGLGAEAF,TRBV19,NA
SVSPGSRGGDGYT,TRBV29-1,NA
ASSQGSNALGNTIY,TRBV4-2,NA
ATSDSGPLETQY,TRBV24-1,NA
ASSDPLKRAYEQY,TRBV25-1,NA
ASSLADGGSVGNTIY,TRBV11-2,NA
ASSPRWGLAGGNTDTQY,TRBV5-1,TRBD2
ASTVGVATNEKLF,TRBV7-9,NA
ASSASGGIRNEQF,TRBV28,TRBD2
ASRKSGLGWDTQY,TRBV2,TRBD2
ASSVGGDSASSGANVLT,TRBV9,TRBD1
ASGPGQETPNYGYT,TRBV5-1,TRBD1
ASSLRGTDYNEQF,TRBV11-3,NA
ASSLEGQANTGELF,TRBV5-1,TRBD1
ASSPGGNSYEQY,TRBV27,TRBD2
ASSPRQFTYEQY,TRBV27,NA
ASSRGTGRAGYT,TRBV6-5,TRBD1
ASRPREEPYEQY,TRBV19,NA
SVGGGTEAF,TRBV29-1,NA
AWTNTDTQY,TRBV30,NA
ASSKKGEGYNEQF,TRBV21-1,NA
ASSLAEGHLQY,TRBV7-9,NA
ASSSDRVRLYGYT,TRBV4-1,TRBD1
ASSYSRKNTEAF,TRBV6-5,NA
ASSVITDTQY,TRBV2,NA
ASSLTGRGPYAGELF,TRBV7-3,TRBD1
ASGTGGGWQY,TRBV30,TRBD1
ASYREGARQETQY,TRBV18,NA
ASSKGTFGQGGPEQF,TRBV27,TRBD1
ASRDLSTGNWNT,TRBV19,NA
ASSQGGTGGEAEAF,TRBV4-2,TRBD1
ASSQSVPPQGDTQY,TRBV4-3,NA
ASSLWSRQGEIFSPLH,TRBV7-8,TRBD1
ASSGQEGEQY,TRBV7-3,NA
ASSPGGPRTNEKLF,TRBV18,NA
ASSPRVEGTQY,TRBV6-5,NA
ASQTSGATDTQY,TRBV7-3,TRBD2
ASSPLVGQGKSYEQY,TRBV4-2,NA
ASRADSMNTEAF,TRBV6-5,NA
AWGFGASGGADEQF,TRBV30,TRBD2
ASSFSGNEQF,TRBV7-9,NA
ASSDPGWDEQY,TRBV6-1,NA
ASSVGQGADTQY,TRBV9,TRBD1
ASSEGYQIQGPMNTEAF,TRBV6-1,NA
ASSIEVGRNSPLH,TRBV19,NA
ASSYLQGTNTEAF,TRBV11-2,NA